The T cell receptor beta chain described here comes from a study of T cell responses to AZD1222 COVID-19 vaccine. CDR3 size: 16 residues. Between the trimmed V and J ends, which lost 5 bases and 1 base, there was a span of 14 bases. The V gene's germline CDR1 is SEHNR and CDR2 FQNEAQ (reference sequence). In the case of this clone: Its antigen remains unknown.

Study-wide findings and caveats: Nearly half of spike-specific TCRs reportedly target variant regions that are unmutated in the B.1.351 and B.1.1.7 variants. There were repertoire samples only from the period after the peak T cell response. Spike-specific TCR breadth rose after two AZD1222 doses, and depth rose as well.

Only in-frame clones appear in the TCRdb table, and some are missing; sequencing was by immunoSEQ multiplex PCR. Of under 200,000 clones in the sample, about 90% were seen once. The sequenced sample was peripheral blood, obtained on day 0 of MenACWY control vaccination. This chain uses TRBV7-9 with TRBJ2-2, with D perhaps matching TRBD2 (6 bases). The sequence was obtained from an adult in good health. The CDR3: CASSLFGGRNTGELFF. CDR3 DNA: TGTGCCAGCAGCCTCTTTGGGGGGAGGAACACCGGGGAGCTGTTTTTT.